The 22 T cell receptor beta chains below come from one sample, sequenced in a study of cytomegalovirus exposure and HLA in healthy donors (dated by TCRdb to 2016 to 2017). The receptor library was made with the immunoSEQ multiplex PCR assay. The multiplex PCR relied on a mix of 60 forward primers for TCR Vbeta segments and 13 reverse primers for TCR Jbeta segments. Sourced from immuneACCESS, this table was stored by TCRdb with only in-frame sequences that have V and J called. A share of the clones is absent; for the studies checked, an unresolved V gene accounts for under half, and the remainder has no known explanation. Present in this sample are some 110,000 clones, approximately 70% of which were seen just once. Of the sample, roughly 10% falls within the top ten clones. Sequenced material: PBMCs. These receptors were collected from a man aged 25 to 40 in good health and CMV-seropositive.

This clone was detected only a few times. The chain carries TRBV5-4 and TRBJ2-2, with D possibly TRBD2 on 6 matching bases. V was trimmed by 4 bases and J by 6 bases, leaving 13 bases between them. The CDR3 consists of 14 residues. Per the germline V gene, CDR1 is SGHNT and CDR2 is YYREEE (reference sequence). CDR3 nucleotides: TGTGCCAGCAGCGGCGGGACTCTTGCCGGGGAGCTGTTTTTT. It yields the protein CASSGGTLAGELFF.

The V gene is TRBV7-3, the J gene TRBJ2-2, with TRBD2 matching over 10 bases. Per germline, CDR1 SGHTA and CDR2 FQGTGA. V shed 4 bases and J 7 bases; nucleotides not matched to a gene: 6. The length of the CDR3 is 15 residues. The CDR3 protein is CASSSTSGKNGELFF. CDR3 nucleotides: TGTGCCAGCAGCTCCACTAGCGGGAAGAACGGGGAGCTGTTTTTT.

This rearrangement joins TRBV2 to TRBJ2-3; D call uncertain. From germline, CDR1 is SNHLY and CDR2 FYNNEI. The ends were cut back, 7 bases at V and 7 bases at J, with 12 bases in the middle. This CDR3 spans 12 amino acids. The DNA for the CDR3 is TGTGCCAGCACCGAACGGGTTCATACGCAGTATTTT. Amino acid sequence: CASTERVHTQYF.

V gene TRBV6-6 combines with J gene TRBJ1-1; no definite D call. The CDR3 covers 13 residues. V was shortened by 7 bases and J by 2 bases, with 11 bases between the two germline ends. Per the germline V gene, CDR1 is MNHNY and CDR2 is SVGAGI (reference sequence). CDR3 loop: CASTAEKNTEAFF. In nucleotides, the CDR3 is TGTGCCAGCACTGCAGAAAAAAACACTGAAGCTTTCTTT.

This clone was picked up a small number of times. The gene calls are TRBV6-6 and TRBJ1-3; 7 bases match TRBD1. The length of the CDR3 is 16 residues. Germline loops: CDR1 MNHNY, CDR2 SVGAGI (reference sequence). Unmatched junction bases numbered 9, after V lost 5 bases and J lost 2 bases. CDR3 sequence: CASSLDRVVAGNTIYF. The CDR3 nucleotides read TGTGCCAGCAGTCTAGACAGGGTGGTCGCTGGAAACACCATATATTTT.

This chain uses TRBV9 with TRBJ2-1; maybe TRBD2 (6 bases). The germline V gene has CDR1 SGDLS and CDR2 YYNGEE. The CDR3 runs 14 residues. Trimming removed 0 bases from V and 3 bases from J, with 7 bases in between. As DNA, the CDR3 is TGTGCCAGCAGCGTAGCGGGAGACTACAATGAGCAGTTCTTC. Translated: CASSVAGDYNEQFF.

This sequence joins TRBV9 and TRBJ2-3, with D perhaps matching TRBD2 (6 bases). Germline lookup yields CDR1 SGDLS and CDR2 YYNGEE. V gave up 0 bases and J gave up 0 bases, with 11 bases separating them. The CDR3 sequence is 16 residues long. The CDR3 DNA reads as TGTGCCAGCAGCGTAGAGCTAGCGTTGAGCACAGATACGCAGTATTTT. Its translation is CASSVELALSTDTQYF.

The gene calls are TRBV6-5 and TRBJ2-2, with TRBD2 matching over 9 bases. J gave up 5 bases and V 5 bases, and 6 bases lay outside the gene matches. CDR1 and CDR2 (germline): MNHEY, SVGAGI. The CDR3 is 15 amino acids. CDR3 sequence reads: CASSPGLAGTGELFF. The CDR3 nucleotides are TGTGCCAGCAGTCCCGGGCTAGCGGGGACCGGGGAGCTGTTTTTT.

The V call is TRBV6-6, the J call TRBJ1-1; a possible D gene is TRBD1 (5 bases). CDR1 and CDR2 (germline): MNHNY, SVGAGI (reference sequence). The CDR3 covers 13 residues. Trimming removed 5 bases at V and 3 bases at J, with 10 bases between. The CDR3 region has the DNA TGTGCCAGCAGTCTTGACAGCTACACTGAAGCTTTCTTT. Translation gives CASSLDSYTEAFF.

This clone appeared a few times. The chain joins TRBV5-1 to TRBJ1-1; D unresolved. This CDR3 has 14 residues. The germline V and J ends were trimmed by 4 bases and 4 bases, with 14 bases remaining between them. The V gene's germline CDR1 is SGHRS and CDR2 YFSETQ. CDR3: CASSRGEGITEAFF. The CDR3 DNA follows: TGCGCCAGCAGCCGGGGTGAAGGCATCACTGAAGCTTTCTTT.

V gene TRBV18 combines with J gene TRBJ1-5; 7 bases match TRBD1. J was trimmed by 5 bases and V by 11 bases; bases with no gene match: 12. The V gene's germline CDR1 is KGHSH and CDR2 LQKENI. This CDR3 region has 14 residues. The CDR3 nucleotides are TGTGCCTATCGGGCTGGGACAGAGCATCAGCCCCAGCATTTT. This sequence encodes CAYRAGTEHQPQHF.

The V gene is TRBV14, the J gene TRBJ2-2; maybe TRBD1 (5 bases). This CDR3 comprises 14 residues. Germline values: CDR1 SGHDN, CDR2 FVKESK. V lost 8 bases to trimming and J lost 6 bases, with 16 bases between them. The CDR3 here is CASGTAGSSGELFF. The CDR3 region has the DNA TGTGCCAGCGGAACAGCAGGGTCATCCGGGGAGCTGTTTTTT.

The table lists this clone with a few counts. This rearrangement joins TRBV14 to TRBJ1-2; perhaps TRBD1 as D (5 bases). The ends were cut back, 4 bases at V and 3 bases at J, with 15 bases in the middle. The germline V gene encodes CDR1 SGHDN and CDR2 FVKESK. The CDR3 runs to 15 residues. The CDR3 DNA reads as TGTGCCAGCAGCCTAAGGGGCGGCGGATACTATGGCTACACCTTC. The encoded protein is CASSLRGGGYYGYTF.

This clone appeared a few times. The chain joins TRBV4-1 to TRBJ1-3; perhaps TRBD1 as D (6 bases). Germline CDR1 MGHRA, CDR2 YSYEKL. V was cut by 0 bases and J by 0 bases, with 9 bases left in between. This CDR3 is 16 amino acids long. CDR3 protein: CASSQEGHSSGNTIYF. The CDR3, as DNA: TGCGCCAGCAGCCAAGAGGGACATAGCTCTGGAAACACCATATATTTT.

V is TRBV4-1 and J is TRBJ2-1; no clear D. This CDR3 spans 14 amino acids. Germline values: CDR1 MGHRA, CDR2 YSYEKL. The V and J ends lost 3 bases and 4 bases respectively, with 10 bases between them. The CDR3 loop reads CASSHMTGYNEQFF. The DNA for the CDR3 is TGCGCCAGCAGCCATATGACCGGGTACAATGAGCAGTTCTTC.

The rearrangement uses TRBV19 and TRBJ1-1; D might be TRBD1 (5 bases). CDR1 LNHDA and CDR2 SQIVND come from the germline V gene (reference sequence). This CDR3 comprises 13 residues. Trimming shortened V by 7 bases and J by 5 bases, and 14 bases separated the two germline ends. The DNA of the CDR3 is TGTGCCAGTACCATTAAATACAGGACTGAAGCTTTCTTT. This sequence encodes CASTIKYRTEAFF.

The chain couples TRBV7-2 to TRBJ1-3; 7 bases match TRBD1. Germline loops: CDR1 SGHTA, CDR2 FQGNSA. Germline trimming cut 5 bases from V and 4 bases from J; bases unmatched to any gene: 5. The CDR3 loop spans 14 amino acids. The CDR3 loop is CASSPGGGGNTIYF. The CDR3, as DNA: TGTGCCAGCAGCCCAGGGGGTGGGGGAAACACCATATATTTT.

The rearrangement links TRBV11-3 to TRBJ2-5; D may be TRBD2 (5 bases). The germline gives CDR1 SGHNT, CDR2 YENEEA. This CDR3 has 16 amino acids. V lost 3 bases and J 2 bases, leaving 16 bases between the germline ends. The CDR3, as DNA: TGTGCCAGCAGCTTGTCTAGTTTAACGGGGCAAGAGACCCAGTACTTC. It yields the protein CASSLSSLTGQETQYF.

The CDR3 sequence: CASSYTWTSSTDTQYF. In nucleotides, the CDR3 is TGTGCCAGCAGTTACACCTGGACTTCTAGCACAGATACGCAGTATTTT. V usage is TRBV6-5 and J usage is TRBJ2-3, with D perhaps matching TRBD2 (5 bases). V was trimmed by 2 bases and J by 0 bases, leaving 12 bases between them. Germline V gene sequence: CDR1 MNHEY, CDR2 SVGAGI. The CDR3 sequence is 16 residues long.

The chain recombines TRBV6-5 with TRBJ1-6; D not resolved. This CDR3 is 13 amino acids long. The germline gives CDR1 MNHEY, CDR2 SVGAGI. The ends were cut back, 2 bases at V and 8 bases at J, with 7 bases in the middle. The CDR3 DNA sequence: TGTGCCAGCAGTTACGACACCGATTCACCCCTCCACTTT. Protein: CASSYDTDSPLHF.

The CDR3 DNA is TGTGCCAGCAGCTCGGACAGGGGGCCGGGTCAGCCCCAGCATTTT. It translates to CASSSDRGPGQPQHF. The gene calls are TRBV28 and TRBJ1-5; 11 nucleotides line up with TRBD1. V shed 6 bases, J shed 6 bases, and the junction held 7 bases outside the gene matches. This CDR3 has 15 amino acids. In germline, CDR1 is MDHEN, CDR2 SYDVKM.

The table lists this clone with a few counts. This chain connects TRBV5-6 to TRBJ2-5; D not certain. This CDR3 contains 13 residues. The V end was cut by 1 base, the J end by 0 bases, with 4 bases between. Germline V lookup: CDR1 SGHDT, CDR2 YYEEEE. CDR3 DNA sequence: TGTGCCAGCAGCTTGACAGACCAAGAGACCCAGTACTTC. The encoded protein is CASSLTDQETQYF.